Below, one T cell receptor beta chain is given with its context. This sample is drawn from a study of technical replicates of blood from a handful of donors. The germline V gene has CDR1 SGHRS and CDR2 YFSETQ. CDR3 length: 15 amino acids. V dropped 2 bases and J dropped 1 base, with 11 bases sitting between them. Libraries were prepared by immunoSEQ multiplex PCR; TCRdb keeps only in-frame clonotypes and omits some of them. The table lists 55,000 to 60,000 clones, roughly 93% of them singletons. The rearrangement joins TRBV5-1 to TRBJ2-3; D is perhaps TRBD2 (5 bases). Specimen: PBMCs. The TCR originated in a human donor in good health. Some clones in this sample may be carry-over from other donors' samples. The CDR3 region is CASSFAGERTDTQYF. CDR3 in DNA: TGCGCCAGCAGCTTTGCCGGGGAGCGCACAGATACGCAGTATTTT.